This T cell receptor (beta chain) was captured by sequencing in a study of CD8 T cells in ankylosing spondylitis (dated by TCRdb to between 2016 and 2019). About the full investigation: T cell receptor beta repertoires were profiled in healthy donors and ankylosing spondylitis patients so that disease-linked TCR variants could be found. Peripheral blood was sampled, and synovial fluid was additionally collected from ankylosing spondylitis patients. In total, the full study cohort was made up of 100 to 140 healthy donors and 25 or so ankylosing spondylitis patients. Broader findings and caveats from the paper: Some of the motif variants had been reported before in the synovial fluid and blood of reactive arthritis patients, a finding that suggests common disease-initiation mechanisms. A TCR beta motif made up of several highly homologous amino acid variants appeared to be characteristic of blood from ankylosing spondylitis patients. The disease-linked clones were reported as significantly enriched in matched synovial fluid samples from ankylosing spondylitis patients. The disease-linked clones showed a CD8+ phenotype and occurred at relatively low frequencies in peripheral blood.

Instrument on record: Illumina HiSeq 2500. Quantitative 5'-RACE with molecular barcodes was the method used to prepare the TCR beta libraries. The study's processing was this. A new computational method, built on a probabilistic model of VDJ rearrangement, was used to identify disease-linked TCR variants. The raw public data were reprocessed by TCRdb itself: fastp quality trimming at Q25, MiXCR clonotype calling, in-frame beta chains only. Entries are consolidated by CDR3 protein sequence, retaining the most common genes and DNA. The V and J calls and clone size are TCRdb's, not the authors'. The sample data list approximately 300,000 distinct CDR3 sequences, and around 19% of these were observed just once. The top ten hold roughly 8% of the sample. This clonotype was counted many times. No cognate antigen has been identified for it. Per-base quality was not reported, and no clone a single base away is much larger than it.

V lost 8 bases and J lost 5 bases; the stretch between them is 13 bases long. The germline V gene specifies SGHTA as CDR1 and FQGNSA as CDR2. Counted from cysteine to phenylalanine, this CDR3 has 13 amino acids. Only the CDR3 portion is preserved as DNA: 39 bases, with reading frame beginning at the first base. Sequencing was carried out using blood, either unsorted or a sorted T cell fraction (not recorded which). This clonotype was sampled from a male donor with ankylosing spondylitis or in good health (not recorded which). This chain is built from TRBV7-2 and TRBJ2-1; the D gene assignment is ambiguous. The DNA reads TGTGCCAGCGCTGAGTCGCTTAACAATGAGCAGTTCTTC. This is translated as CASAESLNNEQFF.